These 5 T cell receptor beta chains were sequenced from one sample in a study of cytomegalovirus exposure and HLA in healthy donors. Researchers ran the PCR with 60 Vbeta and 13 Jbeta primers. This table comes from immunoSEQ multiplex PCR, and its TCRdb copy is limited to in-frame clones, with some not included. The top ten hold less than 2% of the sample, which has under 250,000 clones, about 80% seen once. Sequencing was performed on PBMCs. These receptors originate from a male donor in good health and CMV-seronegative.

This sequence joins TRBV4-2 and TRBJ1-1, with TRBD1 identical over 8 bases. This CDR3 is built from 15 residues. Germline V gives CDR1 LGHNA, CDR2 YNFKEQ. The V segment lost 4 bases and the J segment 5 bases; nucleotides outside the gene matches: 9. The CDR3 loop is CASSPGGGQRTEAFF. CDR3 coding DNA: TGTGCCAGCAGCCCAGGGGGCGGGCAGAGAACTGAAGCTTTCTTT.

This clone was recorded only once. V is TRBV6-5 and J is TRBJ2-1; 9 bases are a match to TRBD2. The V gene's germline CDR1 is MNHEY and CDR2 SVGAGI. V shed 6 bases and J 6 bases; nucleotides not matched to a gene: 6. The CDR3 spans 14 residues. This chain's CDR3 is CASSLSGSGNEQFF. The CDR3 DNA reads as TGTGCCAGCAGCCTTAGCGGGAGTGGCAATGAGCAGTTCTTC.

This clone was recorded a few times. The rearrangement uses TRBV6-5 and TRBJ2-2; tentative D call: TRBD2 (6 bases). The germline V gene encodes CDR1 MNHEY and CDR2 SVGAGI. The V and J ends lost 0 bases and 4 bases respectively, with 12 bases between them. The CDR3 length is 16 residues. The CDR3 DNA reads as TGTGCCAGCAGTTACTCTATAGGGGAGGTCACCGGGGAGCTGTTTTTT. This sequence encodes CASSYSIGEVTGELFF.

The rearrangement uses TRBV4-1 and TRBJ2-7; D gene uncertain. The CDR3 has 12 amino acids. V lost 2 bases, J lost 5 bases, and 7 bases lay in between. Looked up from germline, CDR1 is MGHRA and CDR2 is YSYEKL. CDR3 nucleotide sequence: TGCGCCAGCAGCCAATCCGGTAACGAGCAGTACTTC. This codes for CASSQSGNEQYF.

This clone was counted a few times. In DNA, the CDR3 is TGCGCCAGCAGCCAAGAGGCCAGGGGGAACACTGAAGCTTTCTTT. This translates into CASSQEARGNTEAFF. The chain joins TRBV4-3 to TRBJ1-1; tentative D call: TRBD1 (6 bases). Looked up from germline, CDR1 is LGHNA and CDR2 is YSLEER. Trimming removed 0 bases from V and 1 base from J, with 9 bases in between. The CDR3 contains 15 residues.